These 27 T cell receptor beta chains came from one sample sequenced in a study of T cells in Graves' hyperthyroidism and ophthalmopathy (dated by TCRdb to between 2017 and 2020). Library preparation used multiplex PCR. TCRdb lists the instrument as Illumina HiSeq 2000. Amplification of TCR beta CDR3 regions was carried out from RNA transcripts. For the first round of RT-PCR on the TCR CDR3, the HTBI primer set was used together with the Qiagen OneStep RT-PCR kit. Using fastp at Q25 and MiXCR, TCRdb reprocessed the public reads and kept productive beta chains. Each entry merges the rows of one CDR3 protein and shows their most common DNA and genes. The sample profile shows about 640,000 distinct CDR3 sequences; around 21% of them were found once. About 34% of the sample comes from the top ten. Material for sequencing was blood. The receptors derive from a man younger than 40 with Graves' ophthalmopathy.

The V and J genes are TRBV6-2 or TRBV6-3 and TRBJ2-5; D is possibly TRBD2 (6 bases). This CDR3 has 17 residues. Germline V lookup: CDR1 MNHEY, CDR2 SVGEGT. Trimming took 2 bases from V and 2 from J, leaving 18 bases between them. CDR3 loop: CASSYASRGKLQETQYF. DNA of the CDR3: TGTGCCAGCAGTTACGCCTCCCGCGGGAAGTTACAAGAGACCCAGTACTTC.

The chain recombines TRBV12-3 or TRBV12-4 with TRBJ2-4, with D possibly being TRBD1 (5 bases). The V end was cut by 7 bases, the J end by 7 bases, with 17 bases between. This CDR3 is 14 amino acids long. The chain's CDR3 is CASIGQGMTNIQYF. The CDR3 nucleotides read TGTGCCAGCATTGGGCAGGGTATGACGAACATTCAGTACTTC.

The CDR3: CAISEALAGGPDTQYF. In nucleotides, the CDR3 is TGTGCCATCAGTGAGGCACTAGCGGGAGGGCCGGATACGCAGTATTTT. The rearrangement uses TRBV10-3 and TRBJ2-3; 13 nucleotides match TRBD2. The junction had 5 bases not matched to a gene; V was cut back by 2 bases and J by 6 bases. Germline V lookup: CDR1 ENHRY, CDR2 SYGVKD. This CDR3 is 16 amino acids long.

The V and J genes are TRBV27 and TRBJ2-1; the D gene could be TRBD1 or TRBD2 (5 bases each). The CDR3 runs 12 residues. Trimming took off 10 bases at V and 8 bases at J, with 15 bases between the two ends. Germline V gene lookup returns CDR1 MNHEY and CDR2 SMNVEV (reference sequence). The CDR3 sequence: CATRGDFDEQFF. CDR3 in DNA: TGTGCCACCAGAGGGGATTTCGATGAGCAGTTCTTC.

This clonotype was detected ten times or more. V and J are TRBV28 and TRBJ1-1; TRBD1 might be the D (5 bases). Germline CDR1 MDHEN, CDR2 SYDVKM. The V end was cut by 5 bases, the J end by 7 bases, with 23 bases between. The CDR3 sequence is 16 residues long. CDR3 coding DNA: TGTGCCAGCAGTCCCCTGGAGGGGAGTAATTTTGGTGAAGCTTTCTTT. Translating it yields CASSPLEGSNFGEAFF. The complete variable domain, with remaining parts taken from reference TRBV28 and TRBJ1-1, reads DVKVTQSSRYLVKRTGEKVFLECVQDMDHENMFWYRQDPGLGLRLIYFSYDVKMKEKGDIPEGYSVSREKKERFSLILESASTNQTSMYLCASSPLEGSNFGEAFFGQGTRLTVV.

The chain carries TRBV7-9 and TRBJ2-1, with 8 bases lining up with TRBD1. The CDR3 is made up of 19 amino acids. Germline-derived CDR1 and CDR2 are SEHNR and FQNEAQ (reference sequence). V dropped 5 bases and J dropped 0; count of bases not matched to a gene: 15. CDR3 in DNA: TGTGCCAGCAGCCGAACGCCGGACAGGGTCCAGAGCTCCTACAATGAGCAGTTCTTC. Protein product: CASSRTPDRVQSSYNEQFF.

The chain combines TRBV7-9 with TRBJ1-4; D is unresolved. V lost 3 bases, J lost 8 bases, and 7 bases lay in between. Germline V gives CDR1 SEHNR, CDR2 FQNEAQ (reference sequence). This CDR3 has 12 amino acids. As DNA, the CDR3 is TGTGCCAGCAGCTTCCCGGGGGAAAAACTGTTTTTT. Translating gives CASSFPGEKLFF. Full variable domain (missing parts from reference TRBV7-9 and TRBJ1-4): DTGVSQNPRHKITKRGQNVTFRCDPISEHNRLYWYRQTLGQGPEFLTYFQNEAQLEKSRLLSDRFSAERPKGSFSTLEIQRTEQGDSAMYLCASSFPGEKLFFGSGTQLSVL.

In its sample, this clonotype was seen once. Since a much larger clone is just one base distant, this may be a read error. The gene calls are TRBV7-9 and TRBJ2-2; 8 bases fit TRBD2. V lost 6 bases and J lost 6; bases outside the gene matches: 3. Germline V gene data show CDR1 as SEHNR and CDR2 as FQNEAQ (reference sequence). The CDR3 totals 13 residues. The CDR3 DNA reads TGTGCCAGCAGGTCGGGGGGGGCCGGGGAGCTGTTTTTT. Its protein product is CASRSGGAGELFF.

As concerns this clonotype: At one end, the junction sequence differs from germline, possibly due to a read error. The chain carries TRBV27 and TRBJ2-1; TRBD2 is a possible D gene (5 bases). Germline V gene sequence: CDR1 MNHEY, CDR2 SMNVEV (reference sequence). CDR3 length: 14 residues. The CDR3 region has the DNA TGTGCCTGCAGTTCTGGGAGCTCCTACAATGAGCAGTTCTTC. Translation gives CACSSGSSYNEQFF.

The gene calls are TRBV7-2 and TRBJ2-3; a weak D match, TRBD1 (6 bases). Germline values: CDR1 SGHTA, CDR2 FQGNSA. The V end lost 2 bases, the J end lost 1 base, and 13 bases lay between the germline ends. The CDR3 spans 16 residues. The CDR3 reads CASSLFRGKGTDTQYF. CDR3 coding DNA: TGTGCCAGCAGCTTATTCAGGGGAAAAGGCACAGATACGCAGTATTTT.

The chain recombines TRBV20-1 with TRBJ2-7; D may be TRBD2 (6 bases). Germline V lookup: CDR1 DFQATT, CDR2 SNEGSKA (reference sequence). This CDR3 contains 13 residues. V was cut by 6 bases and J by 3 bases, with 15 bases left in between. In DNA form, the CDR3 reads TGCAGTGCCCTTGGGAGGAACAACTACGAGCAGTACTTC. Amino acid sequence: CSALGRNNYEQYF.

This clonotype came up many times. The chain uses TRBV7-9 and TRBJ2-7, with TRBD1 matching 7 bases. The CDR3 is 13 amino acids. In germline, CDR1 is SEHNR, CDR2 FQNEAQ (reference sequence). The V and J ends lost 6 bases and 3 bases, in that order; junction bases with no gene match: 5. This CDR3 reads CASSLRDSYEQYF. CDR3 in DNA: TGTGCCAGCAGTTTAAGGGACAGCTACGAGCAGTACTTC.

This clonotype was seen many times. The genes are TRBV7-9 and TRBJ2-3; D gene ambiguous. From germline, CDR1 is SEHNR and CDR2 FQNEAQ (reference sequence). The germline V and J ends were trimmed by 1 base and 1 base, with 6 bases remaining between them. The CDR3 contains 14 residues. CDR3 amino acids: CASSLDMGTDTQYF. Here the CDR3 DNA reads TGTGCCAGCAGCTTAGACATGGGCACAGATACGCAGTATTTT.

This clonotype has just a few counts. The chain joins TRBV9 to TRBJ2-2, with D perhaps TRBD2 (5 bases). The germline V gene encodes CDR1 SGDLS and CDR2 YYNGEE. Trimming left V 5 bases short and J 4 bases short, with 9 bases between. The CDR3 has 13 amino acids. The CDR3 DNA is TGTGCCAGCAGGGACTCTCCCACCGGGGAGCTGTTTTTT. It encodes CASRDSPTGELFF.

CDR3 coding DNA: TGTGCCAGCAGCTTAGCGGGAAACATTCAGTACTTC. This sequence encodes CASSLAGNIQYF. This rearrangement joins TRBV7-9 to TRBJ2-4; D is ambiguous. CDR3 length: 12 residues. The V end lost 0 bases, the J end lost 6 bases, and 3 bases lay between the germline ends. Per the germline V gene, CDR1 is SEHNR and CDR2 is FQNEAQ (reference sequence).

This clonotype was counted many times. The V call is TRBV27, the J call TRBJ1-1; D is uncertain. V was trimmed by 4 bases and J by 2 bases, leaving 8 bases between them. This CDR3 has 13 residues. CDR1 and CDR2 (germline): MNHEY, SMNVEV (reference sequence). The CDR3 DNA reads as TGTGCCAGCAGTTGGGTGTCAAACACTGAAGCTTTCTTT. Translated: CASSWVSNTEAFF.

This clonotype was picked up a small number of times. V usage is TRBV20-1 and J usage is TRBJ1-4; no reliable D call. The V gene's germline CDR1 is DFQATT and CDR2 SNEGSKA (reference sequence). This CDR3 comprises 15 residues. Trimming took off 0 bases at V and 6 bases at J, with 14 bases between the two ends. The CDR3 sequence is CSARDPGPSHEKLFF. The CDR3 DNA reads TGCAGTGCTAGAGATCCAGGCCCCTCGCATGAAAAACTGTTTTTT.

The genes are TRBV4-3 and TRBJ1-2, with a weak D call TRBD1 (6 bases). The ends were cut back, 0 bases at V and 8 bases at J, with 13 bases in the middle. The CDR3 has 14 residues. Per the germline V gene, CDR1 is LGHNA and CDR2 is YSLEER. The CDR3 is CASSQELGTSGYTF. The CDR3 nucleotides are TGCGCCAGCAGCCAAGAATTGGGGACAAGCGGCTACACCTTC.

This clonotype occurred many times. This chain links TRBV5-1 with TRBJ2-1; 8 nucleotides line up with TRBD1. CDR1 SGHRS and CDR2 YFSETQ come from the germline V gene. The CDR3 is made up of 12 amino acids. V lost 4 bases and J lost 8; bases outside the gene matches: 2. As DNA, the CDR3 is TGCGCCAGCAGCGGACAGGGCTATGAGCAGTTCTTC. Amino acids: CASSGQGYEQFF.

The sample holds a few counts of this clonotype. The rearrangement joins TRBV20-1 to TRBJ1-5; no reliable D call. Looked up from germline, CDR1 is DFQATT and CDR2 is SNEGSKA (reference sequence). V was clipped by 6 bases and J by 0 bases, with 18 bases between them. There are 16 residues in the CDR3. The CDR3 loop is CSAPMTGLYSNQPQHF. The CDR3 DNA reads as TGCAGTGCCCCTATGACCGGACTGTATAGCAATCAGCCCCAGCATTTT.

This clonotype was detected ten times or more. This chain uses TRBV4-1 with TRBJ2-3; 9 bases line up with TRBD1. The CDR3 consists of 15 residues. V lost 5 bases, J lost 4 bases, and 7 bases stayed unmatched. Germline V gene data show CDR1 as MGHRA and CDR2 as YSYEKL. Here the CDR3 reads CASSSGQGGPDTQYF. The CDR3 bases are TGCGCCAGCAGCTCGGGACAGGGAGGGCCAGATACGCAGTATTTT.

This clonotype came up a few times. CDR3 in DNA: TGTGCCAGCAGCCCCCGACAGGCCTACGAGCAGTACTTC. This translates into CASSPRQAYEQYF. The J gene is TRBJ2-7, the V gene TRBV7-2; D is perhaps TRBD1 (6 bases). V lost 5 bases, J lost 2 bases, and 10 bases lay in between. Germline V CDR1 and CDR2: SGHTA, FQGNSA. The CDR3 runs to 13 residues.

This clonotype was counted between two and nine times. The V gene is TRBV5-1, the J gene TRBJ2-1; 9 bases line up with TRBD2. Germline V gives CDR1 SGHRS, CDR2 YFSETQ. The V gene end was trimmed by 2 bases and the J gene end by 7 bases; junction bases not matched to a gene: 7. The CDR3 sequence is 15 residues long. The CDR3: CASSLSAGGWNEQFF. Written as DNA, the CDR3 is TGCGCCAGCAGCTTATCGGCGGGAGGGTGGAATGAGCAGTTCTTC.

The CDR3: CASSPGTSGSTWEQYF. In DNA form, the CDR3 reads TGCGCCAGCAGCCCTGGGACTAGCGGGTCCACGTGGGAGCAGTACTTC. V gene TRBV4-3 combines with J gene TRBJ2-7; 12 bases are a match to TRBD2. CDR3 size: 16 residues. CDR1 is LGHNA and CDR2 is YSLEER in the germline V gene. V gave up 4 bases and J gave up 7 bases; unmatched junction bases: 11.

The table lists this clonotype with a count of one. This rearrangement joins TRBV7-9 to TRBJ1-1, with 8 bases that match TRBD1. V trimming: 5 bases; J trimming: 2 bases; junction bases outside the gene matches: 10. The CDR3 consists of 16 residues. The germline CDR1 and CDR2 sequences are SEHNR and FQNEAQ (reference sequence). CDR3 amino acids: CASSPQTGETNTEAFF. The CDR3 DNA sequence: TGTGCCAGCAGCCCACAGACAGGGGAAACTAACACTGAAGCTTTCTTT.

This clonotype was seen a handful of times. The chain has TRBV20-1 and TRBJ2-6, with 7 positions matching TRBD1. In germline, CDR1 is DFQATT, CDR2 SNEGSKA (reference sequence). CDR3 size: 16 residues. V lost 7 bases, J lost 0 bases, and 9 bases stayed unmatched. The CDR3 reads CSVPGTAYSGANVLTF. The CDR3 coding sequence is TGCAGTGTTCCCGGGACAGCCTACTCTGGGGCCAACGTCCTGACTTTC.

This rearrangement joins TRBV30 to TRBJ2-7; TRBD1 or TRBD2 may be the D gene (6 bases each). The V gene lost 3 bases and the J gene lost 3 bases, with 9 bases spanning the gap. The CDR3 is 12 residues long. Germline V gene sequence: CDR1 GTSNPN, CDR2 SVGIG (reference sequence). The CDR3 is CAWSGGIYEQYF. The CDR3 bases are TGTGCCTGGAGCGGGGGCATCTACGAGCAGTACTTC.